The clone carrying this T cell receptor beta chain was detected a few times. Its specificity is not known. TCR beta VDJ and CDR3 were profiled, and genomic DNA was the template. Each CDR3 protein is one row after TCRdb ran MiXCR on the reads. This sample has over 150,000 distinct CDR3 sequences; roughly 47% occur once, and the top ten carry under 1.2%. This record comes from a study of CD8+CD57+ T cells in acquired aplastic anemia. Regarding the study as a whole: CD8+ Simpson's diversity in patients was not significantly different from that in controls.

Trimming took 3 bases from V and 7 from J, leaving 16 bases between them. CDR1 MGHDK and CDR2 SYGVNS come from the germline V gene. The CDR3 extends over 15 amino acids. Sequenced material: sorted CD4+, CD8+, or CD8+CD57+ T cells (not recorded which) from PBMCs. The TCR originated in a human donor in good health. This chain connects TRBV25-1 to TRBJ1-5; no reliable D call. The CDR3 protein is CASSEGRGFRQPQHF. For the CDR3, the DNA is TGTGCCAGCAGTGAGGGAAGAGGATTCAGGCAGCCCCAGCATTTT.